Each of the 18 T cell receptor beta chains below was sequenced from the same sample in a study of tumor-infiltrating lymphocytes in glioblastoma multiforme. TCRB libraries came from RNA via three nested multiplex PCR rounds. TCRdb called the multiplex PCR reads again in MiXCR, with one record for every CDR3 protein. The sample carries approximately 20,000 distinct CDR3 sequences, 65% to 80% recorded once. The sample comprised peripheral blood. The receptors were sampled from a male donor with glioblastoma.

A remark on this clonotype: Sequence at one end of the junction differs from germline and may be a read error. The chain uses TRBV29-1 and TRBJ2-3; the D call may be TRBD1 or TRBD2 (5 bases each). The CDR3 covers 14 residues. CDR1 SQVTM and CDR2 ANQGSEA come from the germline V gene. The DNA of the CDR3 is TGCAGCGTAAGGACACGGGGCCGCACGGATACGCAGTATTTT. As protein: CSVRTRGRTDTQYF.

This rearrangement joins TRBV11-2 to TRBJ2-7, with 9 bases lining up with TRBD2. The CDR3 runs to 15 residues. The junction had 8 bases not matched to a gene; V was cut back by 7 bases and J by 1 base. CDR1 is SGHAT and CDR2 is FQNNGV in the germline V gene. The CDR3 sequence: CASTFSGSQSYEQYF. The CDR3 DNA reads TGTGCCAGCACCTTTAGCGGGAGTCAGTCCTACGAGCAGTACTTC. The full variable domain, rest sourced from reference TRBV11-2 and TRBJ2-7, is EAGVAQSPRYKIIEKRQSVAFWCNPISGHATLYWYQQILGQGPKLLIQFQNNGVVDDSQLPKDRFSAERLKGVDSTLKIQPAKLEDSAVYLCASTFSGSQSYEQYFGPGTRLTVT.

This clonotype was observed at least ten times. The CDR3 loop reads CASSVLGTGGTDTQYF. CDR3 nucleotide sequence: TGCGCCAGCAGCGTGCTCGGGACAGGTGGGACAGATACGCAGTATTTT. The rearrangement links TRBV5-1 to TRBJ2-3; 8 positions agree with TRBD1. CDR3 length: 16 residues. Germline loops: CDR1 SGHRS, CDR2 YFSETQ. V lost 4 bases, J lost 3 bases, and 10 bases stayed unmatched.

About this clonotype: Since a much larger clone is just one base distant, this may be a read error. The conserved final phenylalanine or tryptophan is absent from the CDR3, which likely points to a read error. The chain links TRBV5-1 to TRBJ2-1, with 9 bases identical to TRBD2. Unmatched junction bases numbered 4, after V lost 0 bases and J lost 6 bases. The CDR3 sequence is 15 residues long. The germline CDR1 and CDR2 sequences are SGHRS and YFSETQ. The CDR3 here is CASSLDLAGLNEQFS. Here the CDR3 DNA reads TGCGCCAGCAGCTTGGATCTAGCGGGACTCAATGAGCAGTTCTCC.

The rearrangement uses TRBV12-3 or TRBV12-4 and TRBJ1-1; 9 bases are a match to TRBD1. With 5 bases clipped from V and 8 bases from J, the junction kept 9 bases outside the gene matches. This CDR3 contains 14 residues. CDR3 loop: CASSTGTGSIEAFF. The CDR3, as DNA: TGTGCCAGCAGTACAGGGACAGGGAGTATAGAAGCTTTCTTT.

In its sample, this clonotype was seen once. The chain has TRBV29-1 and TRBJ2-4; 9 nucleotides align to TRBD1. Trimming cost V 7 bases and J 9 bases; bases outside gene matches: 7. Germline CDR1 SQVTM, CDR2 ANQGSEA. The CDR3 is made up of 12 amino acids. DNA of the CDR3: TGCAGCGCAGACAGGGGGGACAGCATTCAGTACTTC. Its translation: CSADRGDSIQYF.

Within the sample, this clonotype is large. The chain carries TRBV11-2 and TRBJ1-2; a weak D match, TRBD1 (5 bases). V was pared by 2 bases and J by 8 bases, with 18 bases between. The CDR3 extends over 15 amino acids. Germline V gene data show CDR1 as SGHAT and CDR2 as FQNNGV. This chain's CDR3 is CASSLNAGPPGGYTF. In DNA, the CDR3 is TGTGCCAGCAGCTTAAATGCGGGGCCGCCGGGAGGCTACACCTTC.

The chain has TRBV11-1 and TRBJ2-1; D possibly corresponds to TRBD2 (6 bases). The germline gives CDR1 SGHAT, CDR2 FQDESV (reference sequence). V shed 5 bases and J shed 3 bases, with 14 bases lying between them. CDR3 length equals 15 residues. The CDR3 sequence is CASSPGRENYNEQFF. As DNA, the CDR3 is TGTGCCAGCAGCCCCGGACGGGAGAACTACAATGAGCAGTTCTTC. Based on the CDR3 plus reference TRBV11-1 and TRBJ2-1, the full variable domain is EAEVAQSPRYKITEKSQAVAFWCDPISGHATLYWYRQILGQGPELLVQFQDESVVDDSQLPKDRFSAERLKGVDSTLKIQPAELGDSAMYLCASSPGRENYNEQFFGPGTRLTVL.

Details on this clonotype: One junction end does not reproduce the germline sequence, and a read error may be involved. The chain combines TRBV29-1 with TRBJ2-3, with a possible D match to TRBD1 (5 bases). This CDR3 contains 15 residues. CDR1 and CDR2 from the germline V gene are SQVTM and ANQGSEA. CDR3 bases: TGCAGCGTTGATTTAAGGAACAGGCACACAAATACGCAGTATTTT. Its protein product is CSVDLRNRHTNTQYF.

Remarks on this clonotype: A single base separates this from a much larger clone, so it may be a read error. The chain employs TRBV5-1 and TRBJ2-1; D might be TRBD2 (5 bases). Germline V gives CDR1 SGHRS, CDR2 YFSETQ. The CDR3 length is 13 residues. The CDR3 nucleotides are TGCGTCAGCAGCCGGGCGGCGGGCAATGAGCAGTTCTTC. Encoded protein: CVSSRAAGNEQFF.

Comments on this clonotype: This could be a read error, since a much larger clone is one nucleotide away. This chain links TRBV20-1 with TRBJ2-1; D is uncertain. This CDR3 has 16 residues. CDR1 is DFQATT and CDR2 is SNEGSKA in the germline V gene (reference sequence). The CDR3 is CSASLGFAPSYNEQLF. In nucleotides, the CDR3 is TGCAGTGCTAGTTTAGGGTTCGCCCCTTCCTACAATGAGCAGCTCTTC.

The chain carries TRBV6-5 and TRBJ2-1; D not resolved. Per germline, CDR1 MNHEY and CDR2 SVGAGI. There are 11 residues in the CDR3. CDR3 nucleotides: TGTGCTACCAGAACCAGCAATGAGCAGTTCTTC. Protein sequence: CATRTSNEQFF.

As to this clonotype: Germline is not matched at one junction end, which may reflect a read error. V is TRBV14 and J is TRBJ1-6; D is unresolved. The CDR3 runs to 13 residues. Germline V lookup: CDR1 SGHDN, CDR2 FVKESK. The CDR3: CSSSQLLNSPFHF. The CDR3 region has the DNA TGTTCCAGCAGCCAACTGCTTAATTCACCCTTCCACTTT.

Details on this clonotype: The CDR3 does not end in the conserved phenylalanine or tryptophan, so this is likely a read error. The chain carries TRBV10-3 and TRBJ2-7; 9 positions match TRBD2. V trimming: 2 bases; J trimming: 2 bases; junction bases outside the gene matches: 7. The CDR3 runs 16 residues. Germline CDR1 is ENHRY and CDR2 is SYGVKD. The CDR3 spells CAISEGSAGGTYEQYL. CDR3 bases: TGTGCCATCAGTGAGGGGTCGGCGGGAGGGACCTACGAGCAGTACCTC.

In the case of this clonotype: This is likely a read error, given that the CDR3 carries no conserved phenylalanine or tryptophan at its end. The chain joins TRBV28 to TRBJ1-1; a weak D match, TRBD1 (5 bases). Germline CDR1 is MDHEN and CDR2 is SYDVKM. The CDR3 contains 13 residues. V lost 5 bases and J 0 bases, leaving 7 bases between the germline ends. The CDR3, as DNA: TGTGCCAGCAGTGGGGGTCTGAACACTGAAGCTTTCTAT. Translating it yields CASSGGLNTEAFY.

V usage is TRBV10-3 and J usage is TRBJ1-1; D gene ambiguous. Looked up from germline, CDR1 is ENHRY and CDR2 is SYGVKD. The CDR3 consists of 14 residues. Deletions cut 4 bases from V and 5 bases from J, with 14 bases between. The CDR3 region has the DNA TGTGCCATCAGTGGTCGCAGTGGGGAAACTGAAGCTTTCTTT. This encodes CAISGRSGETEAFF.

Turning to this clonotype: A read error is likely, as this CDR3 ends without the conserved phenylalanine or tryptophan. V usage is TRBV11-2 and J usage is TRBJ2-2; the D is unclear. From germline, CDR1 is SGHAT and CDR2 FQNNGV. The CDR3 is made up of 16 amino acids. As DNA, the CDR3 is TGTGCCAACAGCTTAGATCTCCCTCCGAACACCGGGGAGCTGTTTTTG. It codes for CANSLDLPPNTGELFL.

In its sample, this clonotype was seen many times. The rearrangement uses TRBV13 and TRBJ2-5; tentatively, D is TRBD2 (6 bases). The CDR3 totals 13 residues. V shed 6 bases and J shed 4 bases, with 12 bases lying between them. In germline, CDR1 is PRHDT, CDR2 FYEKMQ (reference sequence). CDR3 sequence reads: CASSGDSAETQYF. For the CDR3, the DNA is TGTGCCAGCAGTGGGGACTCCGCAGAGACCCAGTACTTC.